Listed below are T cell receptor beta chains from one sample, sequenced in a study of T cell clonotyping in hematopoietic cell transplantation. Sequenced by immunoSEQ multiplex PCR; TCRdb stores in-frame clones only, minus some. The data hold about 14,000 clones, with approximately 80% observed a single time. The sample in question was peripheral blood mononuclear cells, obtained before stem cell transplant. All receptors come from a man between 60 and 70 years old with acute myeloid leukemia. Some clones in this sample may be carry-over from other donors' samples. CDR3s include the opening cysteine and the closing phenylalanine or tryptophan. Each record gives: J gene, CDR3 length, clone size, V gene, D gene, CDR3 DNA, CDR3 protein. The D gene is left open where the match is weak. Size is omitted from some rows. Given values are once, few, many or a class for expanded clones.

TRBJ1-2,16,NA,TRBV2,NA,TGTGCCAGCAGTGAATCTGGGTCAGGGTGGGACTATGGCTACACCTTC,CASSESGSGWDYGYTF
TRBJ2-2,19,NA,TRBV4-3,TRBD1,TGCGCCAGCAGCCAAGATCTACGGACAGGGATCGCGAACACCGGGGAGCTGTTTTTT,CASSQDLRTGIANTGELFF
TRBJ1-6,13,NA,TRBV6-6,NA,TGTGCCAGCAGTTCCCCGGAGAATTCACCCCTCCACTTT,CASSSPENSPLHF
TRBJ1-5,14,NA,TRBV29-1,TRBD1,TGCAGTTACGTCGATACAGGGGGCAATCAGCCCCAGCATTTT,CSYVDTGGNQPQHF
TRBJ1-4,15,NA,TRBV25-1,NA,TGTGCCAGCAGTGAAGGTGGGGGCCGCGGTGAAAAACTGTTTTTT,CASSEGGGRGEKLFF
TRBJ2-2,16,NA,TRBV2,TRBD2,TGTGCCAGCAGTGAAGGGCTAGCGGGGGCCACCGGGGAGCTGTTTTTT,CASSEGLAGATGELFF
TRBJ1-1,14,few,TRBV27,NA,TGTGCCAGCAGTTTACAGGGGATGAACACTGAAGCTTTCTTT,CASSLQGMNTEAFF
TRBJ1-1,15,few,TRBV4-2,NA,TGTGCCAGCAGCCAAGGGACGGAGGTATTCACTGAAGCTTTCTTT,CASSQGTEVFTEAFF
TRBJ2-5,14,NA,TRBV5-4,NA,TGTGCCAGCAGCCCAGACTCGAGGCAGGAGACCCAGTACTTC,CASSPDSRQETQYF
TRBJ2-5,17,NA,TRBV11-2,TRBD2,TGTGCCAGCAGCTCAACTAGTAGCGGGAGGGAACAAGAGACCCAGTACTTC,CASSSTSSGREQETQYF
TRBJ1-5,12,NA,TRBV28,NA,TGTGCCAGCAGGGGGAGCAATCAGCCCCAGCATTTT,CASRGSNQPQHF
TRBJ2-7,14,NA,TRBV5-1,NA,TGCGCCAGCAGCAGTGGACAGACGGCCTACGAGCAGTACTTC,CASSSGQTAYEQYF
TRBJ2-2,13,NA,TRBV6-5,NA,TGTGCCAGCAGTTACTCCAGGACCGGGGAGCTGTTTTTT,CASSYSRTGELFF
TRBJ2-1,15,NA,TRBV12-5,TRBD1,TGTGCTAGTGGTTTTTTGCGAACAGGGGCCGATGAGCAGTTCTTC,CASGFLRTGADEQFF
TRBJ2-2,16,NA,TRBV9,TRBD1,TGTGCCAGCAGCGCCACAGGGGGCGCAGGTACCGGGGAGCTGTTTTTT,CASSATGGAGTGELFF
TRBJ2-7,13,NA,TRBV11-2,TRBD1,TGTGCCAGCAGCTTTGGGACAGACTACGAGCAGTACTTC,CASSFGTDYEQYF
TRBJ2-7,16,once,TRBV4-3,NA,TGCGCCAGCAGCCAAGATCTTAGGACGGACTCCTACGAGCAGTACTTC,CASSQDLRTDSYEQYF
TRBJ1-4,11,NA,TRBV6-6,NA,TGTGCCAGCAGGGGAAATGAAAAACTGTTTTTT,CASRGNEKLFF
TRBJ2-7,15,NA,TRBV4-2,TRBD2,TGTGCCAGCAGCCAAGAAGGGACTAGCGACTACGAGCAGTACTTC,CASSQEGTSDYEQYF
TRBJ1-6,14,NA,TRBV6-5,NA,TGTGCCAGCCGTAAACAGGGCAGGGATTCACCCCTCCACTTT,CASRKQGRDSPLHF
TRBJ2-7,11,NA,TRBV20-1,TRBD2,TGCAGTGCTCGGGGGGTCCACGAGCAGTACTTC,CSARGVHEQYF
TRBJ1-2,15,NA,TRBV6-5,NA,TGTGCCAGCAGTCGTTGGACAGCACCTAACTATGGCTACACCTTC,CASSRWTAPNYGYTF
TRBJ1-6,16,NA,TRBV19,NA,TGTGCCAGTAGTATAGGGACAGATGTCCATAATTCACCCCTCCACTTT,CASSIGTDVHNSPLHF
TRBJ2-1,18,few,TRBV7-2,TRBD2,TGTGCCAGCAGCTTAGTCCGAGCGGGGGGGCGAGGGGTCAATGAGCAGTTCTTC,CASSLVRAGGRGVNEQFF
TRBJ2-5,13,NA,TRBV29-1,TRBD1,TGCAGCGTTGCGACAGGGGGCTTCGAGACCCAGTACTTC,CSVATGGFETQYF
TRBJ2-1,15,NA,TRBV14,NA,TGTGCCAGCAGCCAAAGGTGGTCGGGCGGCGATGAGCAGTTCTTC,CASSQRWSGGDEQFF
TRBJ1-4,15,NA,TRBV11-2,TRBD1,TGTGCCAGCAGCTTAGCTGGGACAGGGGAAGAAAAACTGTTTTTT,CASSLAGTGEEKLFF
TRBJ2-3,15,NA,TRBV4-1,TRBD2,TGCGCCAGCAGCCCCGGGCTAGCGGGGGAAAATACGCAGTATTTT,CASSPGLAGENTQYF
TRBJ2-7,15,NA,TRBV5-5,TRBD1,TGTGCCAGCAGCTTTGAACAGGGGGCTAACTACGAGCAGTACTTC,CASSFEQGANYEQYF
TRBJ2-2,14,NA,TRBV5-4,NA,TGTGCCAGCAGCGATGCCCCGAACACCGGGGAGCTGTTTTTT,CASSDAPNTGELFF
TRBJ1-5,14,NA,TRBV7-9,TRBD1,TGTGCCAGCAGCAGGGACAGCAACAATCAGCCCCAGCATTTT,CASSRDSNNQPQHF
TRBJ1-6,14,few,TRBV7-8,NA,TGTGCCAGCAGCTTAGGGGTGTCCGCCCGAGCCCTCCACTTT,CASSLGVSARALHF
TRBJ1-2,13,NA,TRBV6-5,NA,TGTGCCAGCAGGGGGGAAGGAAGGAAAGGCTACACCTTC,CASRGEGRKGYTF
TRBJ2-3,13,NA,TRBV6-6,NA,TGTGCCAGCAGCCACAGACAGTTGGATACGCAGTATTTT,CASSHRQLDTQYF
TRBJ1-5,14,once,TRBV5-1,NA,TGCGCCAGCAGCTTGGCGGGGGACGATCAGCCCCAGCATTTT,CASSLAGDDQPQHF
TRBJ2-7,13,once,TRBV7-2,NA,TGTGCCAGCAGCCCTGGACGGATCTACGAGCAGTACTTC,CASSPGRIYEQYF
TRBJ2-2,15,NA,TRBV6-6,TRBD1,TGTGCCAGCAGTCTCGGGGACAGGGTTACCGGGGAGCTGTTTTTT,CASSLGDRVTGELFF
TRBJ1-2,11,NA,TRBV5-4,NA,TGTGCCAGCAGCTTGGATCGGGGCTACACCTTC,CASSLDRGYTF
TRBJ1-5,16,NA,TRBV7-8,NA,TGTGCCAGCAGCTTATGGGCGGGGGGCGGGGTTCAGCCCCAGCATTTT,CASSLWAGGGVQPQHF
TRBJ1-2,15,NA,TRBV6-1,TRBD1,TGTGCCAGCAGTGGTACAGGGGGCTTTTACTATGGCTACACCTTC,CASSGTGGFYYGYTF
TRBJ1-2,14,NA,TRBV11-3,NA,TGTGCCAGCAGCTTAGATATCACAGCGTCTGGCTACACCTTC,CASSLDITASGYTF
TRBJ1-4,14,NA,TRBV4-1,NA,TGCGCCAGCAGCCAAGACGGGGGGGATGAAAAACTGTTTTTT,CASSQDGGDEKLFF
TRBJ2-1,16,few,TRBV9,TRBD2,TGTGCCAGCAGCCCCCGAGGAGGGACTAGCATCAATGAGCAGTTCTTC,CASSPRGGTSINEQFF
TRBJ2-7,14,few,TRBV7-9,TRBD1,TGTGCCAGCACCGTAGGACAGGGGCCCCACGAGCAGTACTTC,CASTVGQGPHEQYF
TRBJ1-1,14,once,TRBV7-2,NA,TGTGCCAGCAGCTTAGTAGGCAGGCCCACTGAAGCTTTCTTT,CASSLVGRPTEAFF
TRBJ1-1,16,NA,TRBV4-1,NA,TGCGCCAGCAGCCAATTGTTAGGTAGCCCGAACACTGAAGCTTTCTTT,CASSQLLGSPNTEAFF
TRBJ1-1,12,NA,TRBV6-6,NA,TGTGCCAGCGGTCCACGAAACACTGAAGCTTTCTTT,CASGPRNTEAFF
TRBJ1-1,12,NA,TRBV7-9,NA,TGTGCCAGCAGCTTACCAGTCACTGAAGCTTTCTTT,CASSLPVTEAFF
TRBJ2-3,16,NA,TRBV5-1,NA,TGCGCCAGCAGCTTGGGAGGGCAGACTAGAAGGGATACGCAGTATTTT,CASSLGGQTRRDTQYF
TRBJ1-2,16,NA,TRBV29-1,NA,TGCAGCGTTTCAACCGGGACGCCGGTCGGATCCTATGGCTACACCTTC,CSVSTGTPVGSYGYTF
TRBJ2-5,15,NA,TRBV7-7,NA,TGTGCCAGCAGCTTAGATCAGGGTGGGTCAGAGACCCAGTACTTC,CASSLDQGGSETQYF
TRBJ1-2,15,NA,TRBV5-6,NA,TGTGCCAGCAGCGGCCTGGGACCGGCGGTCTATGGCTACACCTTC,CASSGLGPAVYGYTF
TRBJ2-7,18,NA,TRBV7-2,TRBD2,TGTGCCAGCAGCCCACGTCGGAGACTAGCGGGGGGGCGACACGAGCAGTACTTC,CASSPRRRLAGGRHEQYF
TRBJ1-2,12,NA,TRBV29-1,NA,TGCAGCGTTCAACAGGGAGTGGAGGGCTACACCTTC,CSVQQGVEGYTF
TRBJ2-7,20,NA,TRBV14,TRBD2,TGTGCCAGCAGCCAAGGAGAGGTGTGGGGAGGTAGCGGGAGTTCCTACGAGCAGTACTTC,CASSQGEVWGGSGSSYEQYF